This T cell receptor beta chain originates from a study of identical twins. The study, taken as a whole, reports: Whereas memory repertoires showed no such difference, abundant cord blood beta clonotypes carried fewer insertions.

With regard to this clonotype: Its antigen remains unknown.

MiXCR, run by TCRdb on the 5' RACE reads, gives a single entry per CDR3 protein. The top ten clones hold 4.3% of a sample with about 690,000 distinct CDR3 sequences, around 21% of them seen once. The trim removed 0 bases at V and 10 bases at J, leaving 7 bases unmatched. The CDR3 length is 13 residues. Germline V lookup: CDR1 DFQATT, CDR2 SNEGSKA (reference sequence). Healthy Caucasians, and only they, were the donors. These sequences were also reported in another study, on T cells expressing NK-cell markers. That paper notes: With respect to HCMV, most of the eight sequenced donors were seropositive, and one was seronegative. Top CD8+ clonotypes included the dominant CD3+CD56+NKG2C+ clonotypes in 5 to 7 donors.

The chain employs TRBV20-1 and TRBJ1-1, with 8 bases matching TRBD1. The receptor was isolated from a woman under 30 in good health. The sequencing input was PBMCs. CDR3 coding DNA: TGCAGTGCTAGAGATCGGACTGGACAGGGAGCTTTCTTT. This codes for CSARDRTGQGAFF.